One and the same sample provided the 22 T cell receptor beta chains below, sequenced in a study of shared clonotypes between healthy human individuals. Data came from immunoSEQ multiplex PCR; TCRdb stores just in-frame clones and leaves some out. The sample carries under 850,000 clones, around 77% recorded once. Sequenced: memory CD4+ T cells sorted from blood. Documented subset: CD45RA-negative fraction. Receptor source: a woman in her twenties or thirties in good health.

CDR3 loop: CASSLVSPEQFF. For the CDR3, the DNA is TGCGCCAGCAGCTTGGTGTCTCCTGAGCAGTTCTTC. The rearrangement joins TRBV5-1 to TRBJ2-1; D ambiguous. The V end lost 0 bases, the J end lost 9 bases, and 7 bases lay between the germline ends. This CDR3 spans 12 amino acids. Looked up from germline, CDR1 is SGHRS and CDR2 is YFSETQ.

As regards this clone: A much bigger clone sits one base away, suggesting this may be a read error. Other nucleotide sequences in the sample specify the same CDR3. The V call is TRBV5-1, the J call TRBJ2-1, with TRBD2 matching over 9 bases. The CDR3 covers 15 residues. The germline V gene encodes CDR1 SGHRS and CDR2 YFSETQ. Trimming removed 2 bases from V and 3 bases from J; junction bases left unmatched: 3. CDR3 protein: CASSFSSGGYNEQFF. CDR3 sequence (DNA): TGCGCCAGCAGCTTCAGTAGCGGGGGCTACAATGAGCAGTTCTTC. The variable domain in full, completed from reference TRBV5-1 and TRBJ2-1, reads KAGVTQTPRYLIKTRGQQVTLSCSPISGHRSVSWYQQTPGQGLQFLFEYFSETQRNKGNFPGRFSGRQFSNSRSEMNVSTLELGDSALYLCASSFSSGGYNEQFFGPGTRLTVL.

CDR3 coding DNA: TGCGCCAGCAGCAATCATCCGGGACGAGAGACCCAGTACTTC. This gives the protein CASSNHPGRETQYF. V usage is TRBV5-1 and J usage is TRBJ2-5, with D perhaps assigned TRBD1 or TRBD2 (5 bases each). The CDR3 has 14 amino acids. Per the germline V gene, CDR1 is SGHRS and CDR2 is YFSETQ. Trimming removed 4 bases at V and 4 bases at J, with 14 bases between.

The rearrangement uses TRBV9 and TRBJ2-5; 9 bases are a match to TRBD2. Looked up from germline, CDR1 is SGDLS and CDR2 is YYNGEE. This CDR3 comprises 14 residues. Trimming cost V 0 bases and J 7 bases; bases outside gene matches: 4. The CDR3 bases are TGTGCCAGCAGCGTAGATAGCGGGAGTAGGACCCAGTACTTC. This encodes CASSVDSGSRTQYF.

The rearrangement joins TRBV7-3 to TRBJ1-5, with a tentative D call TRBD1 (5 bases). Germline-derived CDR1 and CDR2 are SGHTA and FQGTGA. The CDR3 sequence is 14 residues long. Trimming took 2 bases from V and 4 from J, leaving 9 bases between them. In DNA form, the CDR3 reads TGTGCCAGCAGCTTAGCAGGGTTTAATCAGCCCCAGCATTTT. Residues: CASSLAGFNQPQHF.

The chain combines TRBV6-1 with TRBJ2-1, with D possibly called TRBD1 or TRBD2 (5 bases each). Looked up from germline, CDR1 is MNHNS and CDR2 is SASEGT. V lost 3 bases to trimming and J lost 1 base, with 13 bases between them. The CDR3 is 16 amino acids. CDR3 residues: CASSELGVGSYNEQFF. CDR3 nucleotide sequence: TGTGCCAGCAGTGAGCTGGGGGTAGGGTCCTACAATGAGCAGTTCTTC.

This clone showed up just a few times. The gene calls are TRBV25-1 and TRBJ2-1; D remains unclear. The CDR3 is 16 residues long. V gave up 2 bases and J gave up 2 bases, with 13 bases separating them. Germline CDR1 reads MGHDK; CDR2 reads SYGVNS. CDR3 loop: CASSEGPKDTYNEQFF. The CDR3 region has the DNA TGTGCCAGCAGTGAAGGGCCTAAAGACACCTACAATGAGCAGTTCTTC.

This chain connects TRBV11-2 to TRBJ1-1; D perhaps matches TRBD1 (6 bases). Germline assignment: CDR1 SGHAT and CDR2 FQNNGV. V lost 5 bases and J 1 base, leaving 11 bases between the germline ends. The CDR3 loop spans 14 amino acids. The DNA for the CDR3 is TGTGCCAGCAGCCCCGGACAGACGAACACTGAAGCTTTCTTT. Translated: CASSPGQTNTEAFF.

The rearrangement links TRBV2 to TRBJ1-1; D is unresolved. CDR3 size: 11 residues. CDR1 SNHLY and CDR2 FYNNEI come from the germline V gene. Trimming left V 3 bases short and J 6 bases short, with 5 bases between. The CDR3 nucleotides are TGTGCCAGCAGTGACAGCCCTGAAGCTTTCTTT. Residues: CASSDSPEAFF.

The sample holds one count of this clone. This chain connects TRBV5-8 to TRBJ1-5, with unresolved D. V gave up 2 bases and J gave up 1 base, with 4 bases separating them. This CDR3 has 13 amino acids. Per germline, CDR1 SGHTS and CDR2 YDEGEE. The CDR3 spells CASSFRSNQPQHF. The CDR3 coding sequence is TGTGCCAGCAGCTTTCGGAGCAATCAGCCCCAGCATTTT.

The J gene is TRBJ2-1, the V gene TRBV2; 10 nucleotides agree with TRBD1. Germline V CDR1 and CDR2: SNHLY, FYNNEI. Trimming cost V 3 bases and J 10 bases; bases outside gene matches: 9. The CDR3 totals 15 residues. Written as DNA, the CDR3 is TGTGCCAGCAGTGATTCGGACAGGGGGTCCCTAGAGCAGTTCTTC. Translation gives CASSDSDRGSLEQFF.

The rearrangement joins TRBV5-8 to TRBJ2-7; D is tentatively TRBD1 or TRBD2 (5 bases each). V lost 5 bases and J lost 3, with 21 bases in between. Germline V CDR1 and CDR2: SGHTS, YDEGEE. The CDR3 runs to 16 residues. The CDR3 nucleotides are TGTGCCAGCAGTCTTCTTCGGACTGGGACGGACTACGAGCAGTACTTC. Translation gives CASSLLRTGTDYEQYF.

The rearrangement uses TRBV28 and TRBJ2-7, with D possibly being TRBD2 (5 bases). CDR1 is MDHEN, CDR2 SYDVKM, per germline. CDR3 length: 16 amino acids. Trimming shortened V by 6 bases and J by 3 bases, and 21 bases separated the two germline ends. This CDR3 is CASSDPLGVLDYEQYF. The CDR3 region has the DNA TGTGCCAGCAGCGACCCCCTCGGGGTCCTGGACTACGAGCAGTACTTC.

This clone has a single count. The V and J genes are TRBV28 and TRBJ1-5; no firm D call. V lost 7 bases and J 3 bases, leaving 25 bases between the germline ends. The length of the CDR3 is 18 residues. CDR1 and CDR2 from the germline V gene are MDHEN and SYDVKM. As DNA, the CDR3 is TGTGCCAGCATGGGCCGCAGCTCTGAAATATGGGACAATCAGCCCCAGCATTTT. This gives the protein CASMGRSSEIWDNQPQHF.

V and J are TRBV28 and TRBJ1-2; a weak D match, TRBD1 (6 bases). V was cut by 7 bases and J by 10 bases, with 13 bases left in between. Germline-derived CDR1 and CDR2 are MDHEN and SYDVKM. CDR3 length equals 11 residues. In DNA, the CDR3 is TGTGCCAGCATTTGGGACACCCACTACACCTTC. Translating gives CASIWDTHYTF.

This chain connects TRBV19 to TRBJ1-3; D may be TRBD1 (5 bases). CDR1 and CDR2 (germline): LNHDA, SQIVND (reference sequence). Deletions cut 8 bases from V and 0 bases from J, with 23 bases between. CDR3 size: 18 residues. Written as DNA, the CDR3 is TGTGCCAGTTCCCGTATACTGGACAAATTGGGCTCTGGAAACACCATATATTTT. This encodes CASSRILDKLGSGNTIYF.

This clone appeared a few times. This chain links TRBV2 with TRBJ1-5; no reliable D call. The germline V and J ends were trimmed by 0 bases and 5 bases, with 11 bases remaining between them. This CDR3 has 15 residues. Germline V gene sequence: CDR1 SNHLY, CDR2 FYNNEI. Here the CDR3 reads CASSEALGPHQPQHF. The CDR3 DNA is TGTGCCAGCAGTGAAGCGCTAGGGCCACATCAGCCCCAGCATTTT.

This chain links TRBV6-1 with TRBJ1-4; 9 nucleotides match TRBD1. CDR1 MNHNS and CDR2 SASEGT come from the germline V gene. V trimming: 6 bases; J trimming: 12 bases; junction bases outside the gene matches: 11. There are 14 residues in the CDR3. This CDR3 reads CASRMGQGVGELFF. CDR3 DNA sequence: TGTGCCAGCAGGATGGGACAGGGAGTTGGGGAACTGTTTTTT.

The chain carries TRBV7-2 and TRBJ1-3; the D is unclear. V gave up 1 base and J gave up 0 bases, with 7 bases separating them. CDR1 SGHTA and CDR2 FQGNSA come from the germline V gene. CDR3 length equals 15 residues. The CDR3 here is CASSLERVSGNTIYF. The CDR3 DNA is TGTGCCAGCAGCTTAGAACGGGTCTCTGGAAACACCATATATTTT.

The CDR3 protein is CASSPPGGNTIYF. CDR3 DNA: TGCGCCAGCAGCCCGCCGGGAGGAAACACCATATATTTT. The gene calls are TRBV5-1 and TRBJ1-3; D not certain. The V gene lost 4 bases and the J gene lost 4 bases, with 9 bases spanning the gap. CDR1 and CDR2 (germline): SGHRS, YFSETQ. This CDR3 contains 13 residues.

This clone came up many times. This chain links TRBV2 with TRBJ1-5, with TRBD1 matching over 11 bases. V dropped 3 bases and J dropped 5; count of bases not matched to a gene: 3. Germline V gene sequence: CDR1 SNHLY, CDR2 FYNNEI. The CDR3 consists of 15 residues. This chain's CDR3 is CASSEGTGGDQPQHF. The CDR3 coding sequence is TGTGCCAGCAGTGAGGGGACAGGGGGAGATCAGCCCCAGCATTTT.

This chain joins TRBV11-3 and TRBJ2-3; 8 bases map to TRBD2. Germline trimming cut 2 bases from V and 4 bases from J; bases unmatched to any gene: 2. The CDR3 extends over 14 amino acids. Germline V lookup: CDR1 SGHNT, CDR2 YENEEA. The CDR3 DNA follows: TGTGCCAGCAGCTTACAGCGGGAGTCAGATACGCAGTATTTT. Amino acid sequence: CASSLQRESDTQYF.